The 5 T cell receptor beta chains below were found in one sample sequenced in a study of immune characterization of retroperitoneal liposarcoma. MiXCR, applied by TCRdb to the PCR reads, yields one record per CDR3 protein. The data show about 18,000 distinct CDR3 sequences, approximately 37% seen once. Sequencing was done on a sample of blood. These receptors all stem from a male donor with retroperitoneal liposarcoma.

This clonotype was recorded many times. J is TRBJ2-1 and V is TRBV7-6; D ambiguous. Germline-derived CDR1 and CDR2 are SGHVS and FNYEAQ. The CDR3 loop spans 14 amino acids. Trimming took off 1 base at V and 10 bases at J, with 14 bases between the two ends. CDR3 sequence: CASSLEVQFAEQFF. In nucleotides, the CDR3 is TGTGCCAGCAGCTTAGAAGTCCAGTTCGCCGAGCAGTTCTTC.

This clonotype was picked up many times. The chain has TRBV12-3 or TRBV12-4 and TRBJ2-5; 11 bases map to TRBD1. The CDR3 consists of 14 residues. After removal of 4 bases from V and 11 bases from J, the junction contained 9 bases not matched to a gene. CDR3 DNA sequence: TGTGCCAGCAGTTCTGGGACAGGGGGGTTGGGGCAGTACTTC. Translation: CASSSGTGGLGQYF.

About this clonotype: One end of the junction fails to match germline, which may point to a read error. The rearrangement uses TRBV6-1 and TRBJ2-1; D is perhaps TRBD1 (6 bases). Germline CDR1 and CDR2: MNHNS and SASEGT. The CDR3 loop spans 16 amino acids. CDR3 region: CASNRQVYSSYNEQLF. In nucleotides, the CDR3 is TGTGCCAGCAACCGACAGGTCTACAGCTCCTACAATGAGCAGTTGTTC.

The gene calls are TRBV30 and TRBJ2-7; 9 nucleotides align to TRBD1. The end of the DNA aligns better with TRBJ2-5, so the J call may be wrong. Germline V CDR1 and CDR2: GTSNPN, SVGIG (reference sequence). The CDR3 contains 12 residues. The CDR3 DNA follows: TGTGCCTGGAGGACAGGGGGGGAGACCCAGTACTTC. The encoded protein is CAWRTGGETQYF.

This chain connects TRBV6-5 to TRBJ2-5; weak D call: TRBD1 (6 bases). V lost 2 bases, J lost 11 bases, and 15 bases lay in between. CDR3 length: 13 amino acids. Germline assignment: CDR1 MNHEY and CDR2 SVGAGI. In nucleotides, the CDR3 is TGTGCCAGCAGTTACACAGGGAACAATGAGCAGTACTTC. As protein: CASSYTGNNEQYF.